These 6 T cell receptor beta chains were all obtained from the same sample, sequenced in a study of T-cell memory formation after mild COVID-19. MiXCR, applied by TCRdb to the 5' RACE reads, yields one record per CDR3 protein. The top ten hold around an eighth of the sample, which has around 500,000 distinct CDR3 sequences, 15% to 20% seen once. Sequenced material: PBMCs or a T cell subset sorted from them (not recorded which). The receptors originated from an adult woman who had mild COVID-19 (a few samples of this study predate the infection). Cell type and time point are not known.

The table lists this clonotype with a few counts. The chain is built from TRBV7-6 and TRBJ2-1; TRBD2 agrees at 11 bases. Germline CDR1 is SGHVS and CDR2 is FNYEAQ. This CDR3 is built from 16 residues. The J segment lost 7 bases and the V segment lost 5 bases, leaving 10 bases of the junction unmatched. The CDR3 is CASSGGLAGGTNEQFF. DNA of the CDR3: TGTGCCAGCAGCGGTGGCCTAGCGGGAGGTACGAATGAGCAGTTCTTC.

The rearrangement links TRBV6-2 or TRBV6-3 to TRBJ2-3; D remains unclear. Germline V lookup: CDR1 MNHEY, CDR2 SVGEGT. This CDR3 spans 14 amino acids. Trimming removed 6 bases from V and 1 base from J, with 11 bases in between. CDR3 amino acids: CASSNDGGTDTQYF. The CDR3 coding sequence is TGTGCCAGCAGCAACGATGGGGGCACAGATACGCAGTATTTT.

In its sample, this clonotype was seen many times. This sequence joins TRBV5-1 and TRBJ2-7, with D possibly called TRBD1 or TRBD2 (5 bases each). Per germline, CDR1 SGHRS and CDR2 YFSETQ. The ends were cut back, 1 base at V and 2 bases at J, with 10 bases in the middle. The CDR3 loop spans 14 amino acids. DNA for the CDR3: TGCGCCAGCAGCTTGACCGGGGCCCCCTACGAGCAGTACTTC. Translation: CASSLTGAPYEQYF. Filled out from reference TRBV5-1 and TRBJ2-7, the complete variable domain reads KAGVTQTPRYLIKTRGQQVTLSCSPISGHRSVSWYQQTPGQGLQFLFEYFSETQRNKGNFPGRFSGRQFSNSRSEMNVSTLELGDSALYLCASSLTGAPYEQYFGPGTRLTVT.

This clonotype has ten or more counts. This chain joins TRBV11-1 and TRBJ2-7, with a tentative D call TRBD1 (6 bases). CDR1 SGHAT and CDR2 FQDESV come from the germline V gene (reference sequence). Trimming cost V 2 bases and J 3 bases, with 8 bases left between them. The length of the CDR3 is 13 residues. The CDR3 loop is CASSLFRGYEQYF. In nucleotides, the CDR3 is TGTGCCAGCAGCTTATTCAGGGGCTACGAGCAGTACTTC.

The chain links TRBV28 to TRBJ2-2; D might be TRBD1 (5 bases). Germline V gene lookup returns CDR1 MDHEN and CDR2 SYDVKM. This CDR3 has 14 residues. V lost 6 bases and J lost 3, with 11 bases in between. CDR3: CASSPWGDTGELFF. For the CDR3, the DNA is TGTGCCAGCAGCCCGTGGGGCGACACCGGGGAGCTGTTTTTT.

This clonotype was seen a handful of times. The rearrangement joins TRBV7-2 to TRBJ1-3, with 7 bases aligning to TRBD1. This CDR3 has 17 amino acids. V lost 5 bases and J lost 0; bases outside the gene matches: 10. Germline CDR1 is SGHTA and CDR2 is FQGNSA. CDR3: CASSPSGGISSGNTIYF. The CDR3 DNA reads TGTGCCAGCAGCCCCTCAGGGGGGATTTCCTCTGGAAACACCATATATTTT.